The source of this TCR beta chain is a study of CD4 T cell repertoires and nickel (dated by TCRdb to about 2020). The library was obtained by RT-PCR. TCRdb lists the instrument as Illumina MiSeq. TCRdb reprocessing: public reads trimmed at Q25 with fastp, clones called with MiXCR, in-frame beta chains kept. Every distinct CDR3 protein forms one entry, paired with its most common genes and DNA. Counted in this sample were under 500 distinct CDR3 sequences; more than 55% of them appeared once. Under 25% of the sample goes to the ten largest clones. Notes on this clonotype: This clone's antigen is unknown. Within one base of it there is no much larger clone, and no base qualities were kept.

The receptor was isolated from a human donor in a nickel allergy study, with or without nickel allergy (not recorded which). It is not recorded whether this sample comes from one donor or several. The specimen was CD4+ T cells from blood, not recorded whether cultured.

The nucleotides read TGTGCCAGCAGCTTATTGAGTGGACTAGCAACGAATGAGCAGTTCTTC. It encodes CASSLLSGLATNEQFF. Recombination joined TRBV7-9 with TRBJ2-1, with TRBD2 identical over 8 junction bases. Trimming accounts for 2 bases at V and 7 bases at J, while the number of junction bases matched to no gene is 10. The cysteine opens and the phenylalanine closes a CDR3 of 16 amino acids. Only the CDR3 part of the read is kept: 48 bases, read in frame from the first base. CDR1 and CDR2 are drawn from the germline V gene (reference sequence): SEHNR, FQNEAQ.